This is a list of T cell receptor beta chains from one sample in a study of cytomegalovirus exposure and HLA in healthy donors. TCRdb's table, derived via immunoSEQ multiplex PCR, lists solely in-frame clones and lacks some. The data contain 250,000 to 350,000 clones, 75% to 90% of them seen just once; the ten biggest clones take up around 4%. Material: PBMCs. Source of these receptors: a man aged 35-49 years in good health and CMV-seropositive. CDR3s include the opening cysteine and the closing phenylalanine or tryptophan. The D gene is left open where the match is weak. A clone size is listed for some rows: how often the clone was seen (once, few, many), or a class if it is expanded.

clone size,J gene,D gene,V gene,CDR3 DNA,CDR3 protein
NA,TRBJ1-2,NA,TRBV2,TGTGCCAGCGAACAGACAGCAAACTATGGCTACACCTTC,CASEQTANYGYTF
few,TRBJ2-3,NA,TRBV11-2,TGTGCCAGCAGCTTAAACATGGATACGCAGTATTTT,CASSLNMDTQYF
NA,TRBJ2-7,NA,TRBV7-2,TGTGCCAGCAGCTTCGACAGGAGGTCCTACGAGCAGTACTTC,CASSFDRRSYEQYF
NA,TRBJ2-3,TRBD1,TRBV5-1,TGCGCCAGCAGCCTGGGATGGGACAGGAGGCCAGATACGCAGTATTTT,CASSLGWDRRPDTQYF
NA,TRBJ2-7,TRBD1,TRBV11-2,TGTGCCAGCAGCTTAAATCCGACAGGGGGCTACGAGCAGTACTTC,CASSLNPTGGYEQYF
NA,TRBJ1-1,NA,TRBV7-2,TGTGCCAGCAGCTTTGATTGGCCTGAAGCTTTCTTT,CASSFDWPEAFF
NA,TRBJ2-6,TRBD1,TRBV7-2,TGTGCCAGCAGCTTAGGTCGTCCCGGGACAGGGTCTGGGGCCAACGTCCTGACTTTC,CASSLGRPGTGSGANVLTF
NA,TRBJ2-7,TRBD1,TRBV9,TGTGCCAGCAGCCCCATCGGACAGGGAACCTACGAGCAGTACTTC,CASSPIGQGTYEQYF
NA,TRBJ2-5,NA,TRBV18,TGTGCCAGCTCACCGACAGTCCAAGAGACCCAGTACTTC,CASSPTVQETQYF
NA,TRBJ1-1,TRBD1,TRBV11-2,TGTGCCAGCAGCCCGGGGGACAGGAACACTGAAGCTTTCTTT,CASSPGDRNTEAFF
NA,TRBJ2-4,TRBD2,TRBV9,TGTGCCAGCAGCTGGGCTTCCAGGAGCGGGGACATTCAGTACTTC,CASSWASRSGDIQYF
NA,TRBJ2-1,NA,TRBV27,TGTGCCAGCAGTTTTCTCACTCCGTCCTACAATGAGCAGTTCTTC,CASSFLTPSYNEQFF
NA,TRBJ2-5,TRBD1,TRBV2,TGTGCCAGCACACAGGGGGTTCGGGAGACCCAGTACTTC,CASTQGVRETQYF
NA,TRBJ1-2,NA,TRBV10-1,TGCGCCAGCAGTGCTAAATCGGATGGCTACACCTTC,CASSAKSDGYTF
NA,TRBJ2-3,TRBD2,TRBV4-2,TGTGCCAGCAGCCAAACCCCTAGCGGGAGCACAGATACGCAGTATTTT,CASSQTPSGSTDTQYF
NA,TRBJ2-1,NA,TRBV11-2,TGTGCCAGCACTAGCGCTGGGAATGAGCAGTTCTTC,CASTSAGNEQFF
once,TRBJ1-5,TRBD1,TRBV2,TGTGCCAGCGGGACAGGGGGAAGGCAGCCCCAGCATTTT,CASGTGGRQPQHF
NA,TRBJ2-7,NA,TRBV7-9,TGTGCCAGCAGCTTTAGGACGGGATCGGGCGAGCAGTACTTC,CASSFRTGSGEQYF
few,TRBJ2-2,TRBD2,TRBV10-1,TGCGCCAGCAGCGTAGCGGGAGGGGACACCGGGGAGCTGTTTTTT,CASSVAGGDTGELFF
NA,TRBJ1-1,TRBD1,TRBV18,TGTGCCAGCTCGGTGGACAGGGCCCGCCTGAACACTGAAGCTTTCTTT,CASSVDRARLNTEAFF
NA,TRBJ1-1,NA,TRBV13,TGTGCCAGCAACTTTATTACTGAAGCTTTCTTT,CASNFITEAFF
NA,TRBJ1-1,NA,TRBV4-1,TGCGCCAGCAGCCATGCCGGCACTGAAGCTTTCTTT,CASSHAGTEAFF
NA,TRBJ2-1,TRBD2,TRBV7-2,TGTGCCAGCAGCCCGGGGACTAGCGGGAGGGCCCTCAATGAGCAGTTCTTC,CASSPGTSGRALNEQFF
NA,TRBJ2-7,TRBD2,TRBV4-3,TGCGCCAGCAGCACTGGGACTAGCGGGCGAAGGCCGTACGAGCAGTACTTC,CASSTGTSGRRPYEQYF
once,TRBJ1-3,NA,TRBV2,TGTGCCAGCCGCGGAGATATCTCTGGAAACACCATATATTTT,CASRGDISGNTIYF
few,TRBJ2-7,TRBD2,TRBV5-4,TGTGCCAGCAGCTTGGGAACTAGCGGTGCTTACGAGCAGTACTTC,CASSLGTSGAYEQYF
NA,TRBJ2-2,TRBD2,TRBV11-2,TGTGCCAGCAGCCTCCGACTAGCGGGAGGCCCGAACACCGGGGAGCTGTTTTTT,CASSLRLAGGPNTGELFF
NA,TRBJ2-3,NA,TRBV5-1,TGCGCCAGCAGCTTGGAAGGAGACACGCAGTATTTT,CASSLEGDTQYF
NA,TRBJ1-1,NA,TRBV7-8,TGTGCCAGCAGCGCCCTAGGATGGGAAGCTTTCTTT,CASSALGWEAFF
NA,TRBJ2-5,NA,TRBV28,TGTGCCAGCAGTTTTAGACTAGGAGAGACCCAGTACTTC,CASSFRLGETQYF
NA,TRBJ2-1,TRBD2,TRBV5-4,TGTGCCAGCAGCTTGGGAAGTAGCGGGAGTGTGAATGAGCAGTTCTTC,CASSLGSSGSVNEQFF
NA,TRBJ2-1,TRBD2,TRBV19,TGTGCCAGTAGTGCCGTAAAAGGACTAGCGGGAGGCCGGGGATACAATGAGCAGTTCTTC,CASSAVKGLAGGRGYNEQFF
NA,TRBJ2-1,TRBD2,TRBV9,TGTGCCAGCAGCTCAGGAGGACTAGCGGTCTACAATGAGCAGTTCTTC,CASSSGGLAVYNEQFF
NA,TRBJ2-4,TRBD2,TRBV7-2,TGTGCCAGCAGCTTAGAACTAGCGGGAAACATTCAGTACTTC,CASSLELAGNIQYF
NA,TRBJ1-1,NA,TRBV7-9,TGTGCCAGCAGCTTACCCGGGGTTAAGAACACTGAAGCTTTCTTT,CASSLPGVKNTEAFF
once,TRBJ1-2,TRBD1,TRBV10-3,TGTGCCATCAGTGGGACAGGGGGCGCGAACTATGGCTACACCTTC,CAISGTGGANYGYTF
NA,TRBJ2-3,TRBD1,TRBV5-1,TGCGCCAGCAGCCAATCGGACAGGACTACAGATACGCAGTATTTT,CASSQSDRTTDTQYF
NA,TRBJ2-1,NA,TRBV28,TGTGCCAGCAGGACAGATTACAATGAGCAGTTCTTC,CASRTDYNEQFF
NA,TRBJ2-5,TRBD1,TRBV5-1,TGCGCCAGCAGCTTGACAGGGGGCAGTGGGACCCAGTACTTC,CASSLTGGSGTQYF
NA,TRBJ2-2,TRBD1,TRBV28,TGTGCCAGCAGTCCCGGGACAGGGGCTAATACCGGGGAGCTGTTTTTT,CASSPGTGANTGELFF
NA,TRBJ1-2,NA,TRBV7-9,TGTGCCAGCAGGGGACCTTCGGGGGGAGAGTATGGCTACACCTTC,CASRGPSGGEYGYTF
NA,TRBJ1-5,NA,TRBV28,TGTGCCAGCAGTTTTTTCCGTGACACTCAGCCCCAGCATTTT,CASSFFRDTQPQHF
few,TRBJ2-2,TRBD2,TRBV7-9,TGTGCCAGCAGCCCGACTAGCGTTTTGAACACCGGGGAGCTGTTTTTT,CASSPTSVLNTGELFF
once,TRBJ2-1,NA,TRBV7-2,TGTGCCAGCAGCCCCGGGAGTCCCTACAATGAGCAGTTCTTC,CASSPGSPYNEQFF
NA,TRBJ2-3,TRBD1,TRBV29-1,TGCAGCGTTGGAGGGGGCGCGGAGAGAACAGATACGCAGTATTTT,CSVGGGAERTDTQYF
NA,TRBJ1-1,TRBD1,TRBV7-3,TGTGCCAGCAGCTTAATAGGGGGCGGCAGACTGAACACTGAAGCTTTCTTT,CASSLIGGGRLNTEAFF
NA,TRBJ2-3,NA,TRBV18,TGTGCCAGCTCACCACCGGGGGGGGCGAGCACAGATACGCAGTATTTT,CASSPPGGASTDTQYF
NA,TRBJ1-5,NA,TRBV6-1,TGTGCCAGCAGTGAAGCCGCCCGGTTTCAGCCCCAGCATTTT,CASSEAARFQPQHF
NA,TRBJ1-2,NA,TRBV19,TGTGCCAGTAGTATTCCCACAGTTAACTATGGCTACACCTTC,CASSIPTVNYGYTF
NA,TRBJ2-1,TRBD2,TRBV7-2,TGTGCCAGCAGCACTAGCGGGAGAGGGTCCTACAATGAGCAGTTCTTC,CASSTSGRGSYNEQFF
once,TRBJ2-2,TRBD2,TRBV5-1,TGCGCCAGCAGCAAGAGGACTAGCGGGAACACCGGGGAGCTGTTTTTT,CASSKRTSGNTGELFF
once,TRBJ2-7,TRBD1,TRBV7-2,TGTGCCAGCAGCATACGGACAGGGCGGCGCGAGCAGTACTTC,CASSIRTGRREQYF
NA,TRBJ2-5,TRBD1,TRBV27,TGTGCCAGCAGTCCCGGGACAGTGTACCAAGAGACCCAGTACTTC,CASSPGTVYQETQYF
NA,TRBJ1-1,NA,TRBV12-2,TGTGCAAGTCGCTTAGTAGGGGACAGGGAACTGACTGAAGCTTTCTTT,CASRLVGDRELTEAFF
NA,TRBJ2-5,TRBD2,TRBV4-1,TGCGCCAGCAGCCAAGTGCCTAGCGGGTTGAGGGAGACCCAGTACTTC,CASSQVPSGLRETQYF
NA,TRBJ2-2,TRBD2,TRBV19,TGTGCCACTAGCGGAGTGAACACCGGGGAGCTGTTTTTT,CATSGVNTGELFF
NA,TRBJ2-7,NA,TRBV19,TGTGCCAGTGGCGGAGGGCAGGGACCCTACGAGCAGTACTTC,CASGGGQGPYEQYF
NA,TRBJ2-1,NA,TRBV2,TGTGCCAGCAGCAGCCTACGGAGTCAAAGCTCCTACAATGAGCAGTTCTTC,CASSSLRSQSSYNEQFF
NA,TRBJ2-3,TRBD1,TRBV9,TGTGCCAGCAGCGTAGGAGGGACAGGCTTCACAGATACGCAGTATTTT,CASSVGGTGFTDTQYF
NA,TRBJ2-5,NA,TRBV27,TGTGCCAGCAGACGGACTAGGGGGAACCAAGAGACCCAGTACTTC,CASRRTRGNQETQYF